The 12 T cell receptor beta chains in this list originate from one sample, sequenced in a study of T cell repertoires in cytomegalovirus infection. In TCRdb, the reads were re-called with MiXCR into one record per CDR3 protein. The table lists 80,000 or so distinct CDR3 sequences, about 24% of them singletons. No antigen has been assigned to these receptors. This material consisted of CD8+ T cells from cultured PBMCs, taken from culture after CMV antigen stimulation. These receptors originate from a human donor in good health (CMV status not recorded). Some clones in this sample may be carry-over from other donors' samples.

The chain combines TRBV5-1 with TRBJ2-3; the D gene is possibly TRBD1 (6 bases). The CDR3 has 16 amino acids. Germline V CDR1 and CDR2: SGHRS, YFSETQ. Trimming cost V 4 bases and J 0 bases, with 15 bases left between them. This CDR3 reads CASSPLGDTSTDTQYF. The CDR3 DNA is TGCGCCAGCAGCCCCCTCGGGGACACCAGCACAGATACGCAGTATTTT.

This clonotype was recorded a few times. V gene TRBV5-1 combines with J gene TRBJ1-2; D perhaps matches TRBD1 (6 bases). V was clipped by 3 bases and J by 4 bases, with 13 bases between them. CDR3 length: 14 residues. Germline CDR1 reads SGHRS; CDR2 reads YFSETQ. CDR3 coding DNA: TGCGCCAGCAGCTCCGCCCCGGACAGCTATGGCTACACCTTC. Its translation: CASSSAPDSYGYTF.

This clonotype showed up just a few times. The chain combines TRBV2 with TRBJ2-1; 7 bases map to TRBD1. Trimming cost V 0 bases and J 5 bases; bases outside gene matches: 13. The CDR3 covers 18 residues. Germline CDR1 is SNHLY and CDR2 is FYNNEI. In DNA, the CDR3 is TGTGCCAGCAGTGAAGCGCTTCCCGGGACAGTTATCGACAATGAGCAGTTCTTC. It codes for CASSEALPGTVIDNEQFF.

This clonotype was counted at least ten times. The chain has TRBV11-2 and TRBJ2-3, with D tentatively TRBD2 (6 bases). Trimming cost V 5 bases and J 2 bases, with 17 bases left between them. The length of the CDR3 is 16 residues. Germline lookup yields CDR1 SGHAT and CDR2 FQNNGV. The CDR3 sequence is CASSLGRTTFTDTQYF. In DNA form, the CDR3 reads TGTGCCAGCAGCCTCGGGCGGACTACCTTCACAGATACGCAGTATTTT.

This clonotype was found many times. The chain couples TRBV7-2 to TRBJ1-6, with 7 positions matching TRBD1. J was trimmed by 7 bases and V by 2 bases; bases with no gene match: 8. The CDR3 consists of 16 residues. Germline V lookup: CDR1 SGHTA, CDR2 FQGNSA. The CDR3 protein is CASSLNTGRGNSPLHF. DNA of the CDR3: TGTGCCAGCAGCTTAAACACGGGCAGGGGGAATTCACCCCTCCACTTT.

Ten or more counts support this clonotype. The genes are TRBV7-6 and TRBJ2-5, with D uncertain. Trimming removed 1 base from V and 2 bases from J, with 11 bases in between. Germline V gene lookup returns CDR1 SGHVS and CDR2 FNYEAQ. The CDR3 covers 15 residues. The CDR3 loop is CASSLEIGGQETQYF. As DNA, the CDR3 is TGTGCCAGCAGCTTAGAGATAGGTGGACAAGAGACCCAGTACTTC.

In its sample, this clonotype was seen many times. The V call is TRBV7-8, the J call TRBJ2-5; 10 positions match TRBD2. This CDR3 has 18 residues. Germline loops: CDR1 SGHVS, CDR2 FQNEAQ. J gave up 3 bases and V 5 bases, and 15 bases lay outside the gene matches. In nucleotides, the CDR3 is TGTGCCAGCAGCCCGCCGGGGACTAGCGTCCCGCACAAAGAGACCCAGTACTTC. Translation gives CASSPPGTSVPHKETQYF.

In its sample, this clonotype was seen many times. The rearrangement uses TRBV3-1 and TRBJ1-2; 9 positions agree with TRBD1. This CDR3 contains 17 residues. Germline V gives CDR1 LGHDT, CDR2 YNNKEL (reference sequence). V trimming: 1 base; J trimming: 8 bases; junction bases outside the gene matches: 14. The CDR3 is CASSQGRTGAQSIGYTF. CDR3 in DNA: TGTGCCAGCAGCCAAGGGAGGACAGGGGCCCAATCGATAGGCTACACCTTC.

The rearrangement joins TRBV19 to TRBJ2-1, with TRBD1 matching over 7 bases. The germline gives CDR1 LNHDA, CDR2 SQIVND (reference sequence). CDR3 length: 16 residues. The V segment lost 3 bases and the J segment 4 bases; nucleotides outside the gene matches: 9. CDR3 in amino acids: CASSMWTGQNYNEQFF. CDR3 bases: TGTGCCAGTAGTATGTGGACAGGCCAGAATTACAATGAGCAGTTCTTC.

The gene calls are TRBV10-2 and TRBJ2-2; D remains unclear. Germline loops: CDR1 WSHSY, CDR2 SAAADI. Trimming took off 4 bases at V and 4 bases at J, with 10 bases between the two ends. This CDR3 region has 14 residues. The CDR3 coding sequence is TGCGCCAGCAGTGCTGTCCTCGGCACCGGGGAGCTGTTTTTT. Translated: CASSAVLGTGELFF.

This clonotype was counted between two and nine times. The chain carries TRBV7-9 and TRBJ2-5; 7 nucleotides match TRBD2. The J segment lost 5 bases and the V segment lost 3 bases, leaving 6 bases of the junction unmatched. The germline V gene has CDR1 SEHNR and CDR2 FQNEAQ (reference sequence). The CDR3 runs to 14 residues. The CDR3 region is CASSFTGTTETQYF. CDR3 nucleotide sequence: TGTGCCAGCAGCTTTACCGGGACTACGGAGACCCAGTACTTC.

V gene TRBV19 combines with J gene TRBJ2-1; no reliable D call. V was cut by 2 bases and J by 9 bases, with 14 bases left in between. The CDR3 runs to 14 residues. Germline V gene lookup returns CDR1 LNHDA and CDR2 SQIVND (reference sequence). The CDR3 nucleotides are TGTGCCAGTAGTATAACACCGCTAGTTATTGAGCAGTTCTTC. This translates into CASSITPLVIEQFF. The whole variable domain, remainder taken from reference TRBV19 and TRBJ2-1, is DGGITQSPKYLFRKEGQNVTLSCEQNLNHDAMYWYRQDPGQGLRLIYYSQIVNDFQKGDIAEGYSVSREKKESFPLTVTSAQKNPTAFYLCASSITPLVIEQFFGPGTRLTVL.